This T cell receptor beta chain was retrieved from a study of PD-1 blockade in classical Hodgkin lymphoma. Study-wide findings and caveats: Healthy donors were reported to have higher baseline TCR diversity than newly diagnosed patients. A significant rise in TCR diversity was seen by C4D1 for CD4+ cells but not for CD8+ cells.

A note on this clone: What it recognizes is unknown.

The assay was immunoSEQ multiplex PCR, and TCRdb's table has in-frame clones only and misses some. The data contain about 60,000 clones, more than 80% of them seen just once; the ten biggest clones take up around a tenth. The V gene lost 5 bases and the J gene lost 1 base, with 8 bases spanning the gap. The CDR3 covers 13 residues. Germline assignment: CDR1 KGHSH and CDR2 LQKENI. Time point noted: cycle 4 day 1 (C4D1), after more than five weeks of nivolumab. Every patient experienced relapse after autologous stem cell transplantation, and brentuximab vedotin exposure varied. Each best response was a complete response, a partial response or progressive disease.

The receptor's source is a human donor with classical Hodgkin lymphoma. This specimen was peripheral blood mononuclear cells (PBMCs), taken before the fourth cycle of nivolumab. V is TRBV18 and J is TRBJ1-2; D is perhaps TRBD1 (6 bases). In DNA form, the CDR3 reads TGTGCCAGCTCAGCAGGGGTTAACTATGGCTACACCTTC. Its translation is CASSAGVNYGYTF.